This T cell receptor (beta chain) was identified in a study of cytotoxic CD8 clonotypes in ibrutinib-treated CLL. This CDR3 comprises 14 residues. V gave up 5 bases and J gave up 7 bases; unmatched junction bases: 10. Per germline, CDR1 MDHEN and CDR2 SYDVKM. Repertoires were generated with immunoSEQ multiplex PCR, while TCRdb's copy carries only in-frame clones and drops some. The sample shows 65,000 to 90,000 clones, around four fifths of them seen only once. The material sequenced was PBMCs, taken after 24 months of ibrutinib treatment. The sequence was obtained from a human donor with chronic lymphocytic leukemia. This chain connects TRBV28 to TRBJ1-2; 7 nucleotides agree with TRBD1. For the CDR3, the DNA is TGTGCCAGCAGTCCACCTCGACAGGGTCGTGGCTACACCTTC. Translating it yields CASSPPRQGRGYTF.